This TCR beta chain is from a study of T cell repertoires in cytomegalovirus infection. About the research overall: Public signatures in TCR beta pointed to CMV infection and matching HLA type. Whole-study results and caveats: Of the TCR beta families, the public ones yielded a cumulative frequency that identified carriers of CMV plus the relevant HLA.

About this clonotype: The antigen is not known.

TCRdb fed the reads into MiXCR, producing one record per CDR3 protein. The sample lists 700,000 to 900,000 distinct CDR3 sequences, roughly 28% seen once, with over 10% in the top ten. The V gene end was trimmed by 6 bases and the J gene end by 7 bases; junction bases not matched to a gene: 10. The germline V gene encodes CDR1 ENHRY and CDR2 SYGVKD. The CDR3 is 14 residues long. The J gene is TRBJ1-2, the V gene TRBV10-3; 8 bases are shared with TRBD1. Here the sequenced sample was cultured CD8+ T cells from PBMCs, taken from culture after CMV antigen stimulation. This receptor was identified in a human donor in good health (CMV status not recorded). Some clones in this sample may be carry-over from other donors' samples. The CDR3 region is CAIRRTGPPFGYTF. The CDR3, as DNA: TGTGCCATCAGGCGGACAGGGCCTCCCTTTGGCTACACCTTC.